These 13 T cell receptor beta chains originate from one sample sequenced in a study of OX40 agonist ivuxolimab in advanced cancers. Measured with immunoSEQ multiplex PCR; TCRdb has only the in-frame clones, and not every one. The sample has approximately 19,000 clones, about 86% seen once; the top ten hold approximately 10%. The material sequenced was CD4+ or CD8+ T cells sorted from blood, taken in a trial of the OX40 agonist ivuxolimab. These receptors all come from an adult with an advanced solid tumor such as melanoma, head and neck, liver or kidney cancer.

V usage is TRBV7-8 and J usage is TRBJ2-1; TRBD2 matches at 12 bases. Unmatched junction bases numbered 16, after V lost 6 bases and J lost 7 bases. There are 18 residues in the CDR3. The germline CDR1 and CDR2 sequences are SGHVS and FQNEAQ. CDR3 loop: CASSFGTSGPRGGNEQFF. The CDR3 nucleotides read TGTGCCAGCAGTTTTGGGACTAGCGGGCCCCGAGGTGGGAATGAGCAGTTCTTC.

The rearrangement uses TRBV28 and TRBJ2-7; D possibly uses TRBD1 or TRBD2 (5 bases each). V was pared by 2 bases and J by 0 bases, with 11 bases between. Germline V CDR1 and CDR2: MDHEN, SYDVKM. The CDR3 sequence is 15 residues long. The CDR3 nucleotides are TGTGCCAGCAGTTTAGAAAGGGGACCCTCCTACGAGCAGTACTTC. Its translation is CASSLERGPSYEQYF.

The chain combines TRBV28 with TRBJ2-2; a weak D match, TRBD2 (5 bases). There are 14 residues in the CDR3. Per germline, CDR1 MDHEN and CDR2 SYDVKM. The ends were cut back, 5 bases at V and 8 bases at J, with 15 bases in the middle. The chain's CDR3 is CASSARGVRGELFF. The DNA of the CDR3 is TGTGCCAGCAGTGCTCGGGGAGTAAGGGGGGAGCTGTTTTTT. The entire variable domain, with the rest obtained from reference TRBV28 and TRBJ2-2, is as follows: DVKVTQSSRYLVKRTGEKVFLECVQDMDHENMFWYRQDPGLGLRLIYFSYDVKMKEKGDIPEGYSVSREKKERFSLILESASTNQTSMYLCASSARGVRGELFFGEGSRLTVL.

This chain joins TRBV9 and TRBJ2-7; 9 bases are shared with TRBD2. The CDR3 extends over 15 amino acids. With 2 bases clipped from V and 2 bases from J, the junction kept 5 bases outside the gene matches. From germline, CDR1 is SGDLS and CDR2 YYNGEE. The CDR3 coding sequence is TGTGCCAGCAGCGTTAGCGGGAGCCCCACCTACGAGCAGTACTTC. Translation gives CASSVSGSPTYEQYF.

The V and J genes are TRBV10-2 and TRBJ2-7; D is ambiguous. The CDR3 runs to 12 residues. Germline V gene data show CDR1 as WSHSY and CDR2 as SAAADI. The V end lost 8 bases, the J end lost 3 bases, and 11 bases lay between the germline ends. The CDR3 DNA sequence: TGCGCCAGCGGGGAAGATTTCTACGAGCAGTACTTC. It encodes CASGEDFYEQYF.

The CDR3 loop is CAISPSTGPNTEAFF. CDR3 sequence (DNA): TGTGCCATCAGCCCATCGACAGGTCCGAACACTGAAGCTTTCTTT. The chain uses TRBV10-3 and TRBJ1-1; a possible D gene is TRBD1 (6 bases). Trimming stripped 6 bases from V and 1 base from J, with 15 bases between. This CDR3 contains 15 residues. CDR1 ENHRY and CDR2 SYGVKD come from the germline V gene.

The genes are TRBV9 and TRBJ2-3; perhaps TRBD2 as D (6 bases). The CDR3 contains 14 residues. CDR1 is SGDLS, CDR2 YYNGEE, per germline. Trimming removed 0 bases at V and 4 bases at J, with 9 bases between. The CDR3 sequence: CASSVGSGADTQYF. The CDR3 DNA follows: TGTGCCAGCAGCGTAGGGTCGGGAGCAGATACGCAGTATTTT.

The V call is TRBV5-1, the J call TRBJ1-4, with 8 bases that match TRBD1. The CDR3 has 15 residues. Trimming took 0 bases from V and 7 from J; bases not matched to a gene: 5. In germline, CDR1 is SGHRS, CDR2 YFSETQ. Here the CDR3 reads CASSLETGVGEKLFF. Here the CDR3 DNA reads TGCGCCAGCAGCTTGGAGACAGGGGTGGGTGAAAAACTGTTTTTT.

The chain has TRBV4-1 and TRBJ2-1, with D uncertain. Germline lookup yields CDR1 MGHRA and CDR2 YSYEKL. V lost 4 bases and J lost 5, with 18 bases in between. This CDR3 region has 16 residues. The CDR3 region has the DNA TGCGCCAGCAGCCTCAATTCCGGTCCCGCCAACAATGAGCAGTTCTTC. Amino acid sequence: CASSLNSGPANNEQFF.

The rearrangement links TRBV27 to TRBJ1-2; TRBD1 matches at 7 bases. The CDR3 runs 15 residues. CDR1 MNHEY and CDR2 SMNVEV come from the germline V gene (reference sequence). With V trimmed by 4 bases and J by 4 bases, 9 bases remained unmatched. The CDR3 DNA follows: TGTGCCAGCAGTTACAACAGGGGCGCTGGCTATGGCTACACCTTC. Amino acids: CASSYNRGAGYGYTF.

The chain is built from TRBV2 and TRBJ1-1; 9 bases fit TRBD1. V dropped 1 base and J dropped 6; count of bases not matched to a gene: 3. The CDR3 has 14 residues. Germline V lookup: CDR1 SNHLY, CDR2 FYNNEI. CDR3 sequence: CASSEGRDRAEAFF. The CDR3 DNA is TGTGCCAGCAGTGAAGGGAGGGACAGGGCTGAAGCTTTCTTT.

The chain links TRBV29-1 to TRBJ2-1, with 7 positions matching TRBD1. After removal of 2 bases from V and 0 bases from J, the junction contained 7 bases not matched to a gene. The germline V gene has CDR1 SQVTM and CDR2 ANQGSEA. CDR3 size: 16 residues. CDR3 sequence: CSVESLGDSSYNEQFF. As DNA, the CDR3 is TGCAGCGTTGAAAGTTTGGGGGACAGCTCCTACAATGAGCAGTTCTTC.

The rearrangement links TRBV5-4 to TRBJ2-5; 8 nucleotides match TRBD1. CDR1 is SGHNT and CDR2 is YYREEE in the germline V gene (reference sequence). The CDR3 is 14 amino acids. The trim removed 4 bases at V and 5 bases at J, leaving 7 bases unmatched. The CDR3 reads CASSGDRGFETQYF. DNA of the CDR3: TGTGCCAGCAGCGGTGACAGGGGTTTTGAGACCCAGTACTTC.